The source of this T cell receptor (beta chain) is a study of breast tumors, draining lymph nodes, adjacent tissues. General study points: The lymph node origin of tumor T cells was framed as consistent with a hypothesis, not demonstrated. Tumors had less TCR diversity than lymph nodes, more than nontumor tissue. Most tumor T cells seemingly derive from lymph node, then expand in tumor.

The germline CDR1 and CDR2 sequences are LGHDT and YNNKEL (reference sequence). There are 12 residues in the CDR3. The ends were cut back, 3 bases at V and 3 bases at J, with 6 bases in the middle. The lymph nodes were axillary draining lymph nodes from breast cancer patients. The sample holds many counts of this clonotype. Its antigen remains unknown. TCRdb re-analysed the multiplex PCR reads in MiXCR, keeping a single row per CDR3 protein. Found here are roughly 80,000 distinct CDR3 sequences, about 20% of them singletons; the top ten hold approximately 2.5%. The rearrangement uses TRBV3-1 and TRBJ2-7; D uncertain. The sample was axillary lymph node tissue. The receptor was isolated from a female donor with breast cancer. Some clones in this sample may be carry-over from other donors' samples. This CDR3 is CASSQAYYEQYF. The CDR3 DNA is TGTGCCAGCAGCCAGGCCTACTACGAGCAGTACTTC.